The source of this T cell receptor (beta chain) is a study of T cells after yellow fever vaccination. TCRdb analysed the 5' RACE reads with MiXCR anew, one entry per CDR3 protein. The profile shows around 140,000 distinct CDR3 sequences, 6.6% of them singletons. Concerning this clonotype: A clone one base away is much larger, so this may be a read error.

The germline V gene encodes CDR1 LNHDA and CDR2 SQIVND (reference sequence). CDR3 length: 13 amino acids. The V call is TRBV19, the J call TRBJ2-5, with TRBD1 identical over 7 bases. This receptor was obtained from a man in his thirties or forties who received the YFV17D yellow fever vaccine. The sample here was CD4+ T cells sorted from PBMCs, taken 10 days after the yellow fever booster vaccination. CDR3 in DNA: TGTGCCAGTGGTGACAGGGCCCAAGAGATCCAGTACTTC. The encoded protein is CASGDRAQEIQYF.